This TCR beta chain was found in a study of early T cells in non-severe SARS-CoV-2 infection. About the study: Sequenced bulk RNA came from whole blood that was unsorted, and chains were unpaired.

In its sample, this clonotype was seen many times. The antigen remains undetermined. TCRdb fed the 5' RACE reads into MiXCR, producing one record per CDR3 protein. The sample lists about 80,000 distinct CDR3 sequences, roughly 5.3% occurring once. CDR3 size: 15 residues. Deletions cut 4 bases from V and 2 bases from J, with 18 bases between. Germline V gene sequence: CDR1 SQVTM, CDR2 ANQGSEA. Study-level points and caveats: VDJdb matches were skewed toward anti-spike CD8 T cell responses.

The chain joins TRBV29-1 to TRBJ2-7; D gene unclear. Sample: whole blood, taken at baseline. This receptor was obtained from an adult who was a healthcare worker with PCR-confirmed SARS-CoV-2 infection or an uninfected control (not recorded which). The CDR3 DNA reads TGCAGCGTTGCCCCCAGCAACATAATCCCCTACGAGCAGTACTTC. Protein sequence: CSVAPSNIIPYEQYF.